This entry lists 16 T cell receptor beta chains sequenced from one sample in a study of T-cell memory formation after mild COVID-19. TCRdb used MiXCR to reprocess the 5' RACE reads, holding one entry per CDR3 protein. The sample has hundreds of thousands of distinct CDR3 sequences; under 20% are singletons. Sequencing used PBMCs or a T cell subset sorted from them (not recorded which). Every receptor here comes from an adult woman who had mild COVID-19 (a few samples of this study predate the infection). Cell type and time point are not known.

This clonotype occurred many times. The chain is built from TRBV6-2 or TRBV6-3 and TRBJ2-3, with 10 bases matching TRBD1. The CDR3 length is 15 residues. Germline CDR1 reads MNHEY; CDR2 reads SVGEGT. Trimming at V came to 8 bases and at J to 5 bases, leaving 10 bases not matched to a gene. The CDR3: CASADGTGVRDTQYF. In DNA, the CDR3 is TGTGCCAGCGCCGACGGGACAGGGGTCCGAGATACGCAGTATTTT.

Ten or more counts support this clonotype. CDR3: CASSLAPSSYEQYF. CDR3 DNA: TGTGCCAGCAGCTTAGCGCCTAGCTCCTACGAGCAGTACTTC. The chain uses TRBV7-9 and TRBJ2-7, with unresolved D. V lost 0 bases and J lost 0, with 6 bases in between. CDR3 length: 14 residues. Germline CDR1 SEHNR, CDR2 FQNEAQ (reference sequence).

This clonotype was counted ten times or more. CDR3 sequence reads: CASSTDSPRTRYNEQFF. The DNA for the CDR3 is TGTGCCAGCAGCACCGACTCCCCCCGAACGAGGTACAATGAGCAGTTCTTC. This rearrangement joins TRBV6-2 or TRBV6-3 to TRBJ2-1; no clear D gene. There are 17 residues in the CDR3. Trimming left V 6 bases short and J 4 bases short, with 22 bases between. Germline CDR1 and CDR2: MNHEY and SVGEGT.

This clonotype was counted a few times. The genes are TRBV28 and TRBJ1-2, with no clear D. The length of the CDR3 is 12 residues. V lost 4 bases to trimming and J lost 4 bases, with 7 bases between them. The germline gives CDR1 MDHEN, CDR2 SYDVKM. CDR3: CASSSTLYGYTF. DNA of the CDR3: TGTGCCAGCAGTTCCACCCTCTATGGCTACACCTTC.

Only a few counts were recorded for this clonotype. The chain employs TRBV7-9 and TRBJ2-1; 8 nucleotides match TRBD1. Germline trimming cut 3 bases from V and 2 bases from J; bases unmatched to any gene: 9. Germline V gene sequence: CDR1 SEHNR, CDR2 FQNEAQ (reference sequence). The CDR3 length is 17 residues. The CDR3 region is CASSFDDRGEPYNEQFF. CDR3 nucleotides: TGTGCCAGCAGCTTTGATGACAGGGGCGAACCCTACAATGAGCAGTTCTTC.

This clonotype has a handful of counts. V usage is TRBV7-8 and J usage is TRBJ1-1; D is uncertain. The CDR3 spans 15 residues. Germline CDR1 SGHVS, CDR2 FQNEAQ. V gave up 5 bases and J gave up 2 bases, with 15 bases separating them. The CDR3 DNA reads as TGTGCCAGCAGCGGGCCGGCAGCCACTAACACTGAAGCTTTCTTT. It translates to CASSGPAATNTEAFF.

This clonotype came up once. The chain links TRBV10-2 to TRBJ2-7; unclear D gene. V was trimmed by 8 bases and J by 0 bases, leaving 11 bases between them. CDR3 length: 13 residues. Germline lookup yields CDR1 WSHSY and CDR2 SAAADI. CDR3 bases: TGCGCCAGCCGGGCTGATTCCTCCTACGAGCAGTACTTC. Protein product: CASRADSSYEQYF.

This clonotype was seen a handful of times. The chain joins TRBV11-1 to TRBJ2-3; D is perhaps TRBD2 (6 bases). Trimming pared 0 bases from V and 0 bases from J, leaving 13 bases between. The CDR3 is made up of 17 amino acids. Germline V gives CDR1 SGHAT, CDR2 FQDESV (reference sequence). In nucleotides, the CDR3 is TGTGCCAGCAGCTTAGCCCCATGGCTAGCGAGCACAGATACGCAGTATTTT. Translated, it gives CASSLAPWLASTDTQYF.

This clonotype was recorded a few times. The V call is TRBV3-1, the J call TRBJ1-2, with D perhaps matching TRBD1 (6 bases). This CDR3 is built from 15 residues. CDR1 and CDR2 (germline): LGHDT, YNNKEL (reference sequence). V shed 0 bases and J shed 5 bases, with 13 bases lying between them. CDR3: CASSQEPTGTYGYTF. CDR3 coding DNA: TGTGCCAGCAGCCAAGAACCGACAGGTACTTATGGCTACACCTTC.

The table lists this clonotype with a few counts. For the CDR3, the DNA is TGTGCCAGCAGCTCGCAGATCGGGACAGGGGGCTTAGATACGCAGTATTTT. It encodes CASSSQIGTGGLDTQYF. The chain employs TRBV13 and TRBJ2-3, with 12 bases lining up with TRBD1. The CDR3 is made up of 17 amino acids. The trim removed 4 bases at V and 5 bases at J, leaving 10 bases unmatched. Germline-derived CDR1 and CDR2 are PRHDT and FYEKMQ (reference sequence).

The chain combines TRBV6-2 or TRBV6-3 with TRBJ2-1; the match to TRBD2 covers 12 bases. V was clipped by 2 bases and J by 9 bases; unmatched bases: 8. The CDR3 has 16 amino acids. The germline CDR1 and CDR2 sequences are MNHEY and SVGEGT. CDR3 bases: TGTGCCAGCAGTTACCTTGGACTAGCGGGACTTGCTGAGCAGTTCTTC. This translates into CASSYLGLAGLAEQFF.

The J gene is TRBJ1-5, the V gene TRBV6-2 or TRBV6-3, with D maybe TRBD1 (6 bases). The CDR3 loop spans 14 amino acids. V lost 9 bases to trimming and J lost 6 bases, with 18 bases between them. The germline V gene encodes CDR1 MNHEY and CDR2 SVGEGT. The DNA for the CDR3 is TGTGCCAGAAGAAACAACAGGGTGGGTCAGCCCCAGCATTTT. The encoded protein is CARRNNRVGQPQHF.

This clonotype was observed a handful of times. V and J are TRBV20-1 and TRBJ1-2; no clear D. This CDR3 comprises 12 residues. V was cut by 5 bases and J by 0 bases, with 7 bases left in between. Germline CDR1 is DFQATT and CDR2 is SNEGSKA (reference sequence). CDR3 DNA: TGCAGTGCTCCGTCCACTAACTATGGCTACACCTTC. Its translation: CSAPSTNYGYTF.

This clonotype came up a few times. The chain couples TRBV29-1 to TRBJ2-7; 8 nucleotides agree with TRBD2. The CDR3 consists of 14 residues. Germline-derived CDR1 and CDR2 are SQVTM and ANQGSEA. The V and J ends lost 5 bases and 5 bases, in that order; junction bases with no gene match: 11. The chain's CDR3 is CSVTPGLGHHEQYF. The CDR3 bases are TGCAGCGTTACCCCGGGACTAGGACATCACGAGCAGTACTTC.

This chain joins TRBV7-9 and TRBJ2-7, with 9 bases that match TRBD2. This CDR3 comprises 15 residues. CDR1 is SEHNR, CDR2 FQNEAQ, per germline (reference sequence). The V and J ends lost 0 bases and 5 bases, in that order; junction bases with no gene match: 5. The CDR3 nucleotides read TGTGCCAGCAGCTTAGCGGCGGGAGGGCCAGACGAGCAGTACTTC. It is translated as CASSLAAGGPDEQYF.

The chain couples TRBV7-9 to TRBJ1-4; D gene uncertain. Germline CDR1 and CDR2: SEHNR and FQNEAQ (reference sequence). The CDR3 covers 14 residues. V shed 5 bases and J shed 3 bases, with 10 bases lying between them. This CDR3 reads CASSHDGPNEKLFF. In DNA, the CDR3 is TGTGCCAGCAGCCACGACGGTCCTAATGAAAAACTGTTTTTT.